This T cell receptor (beta chain) came from a study of Graves' ophthalmopathy and Graves' hyperthyroidism. Study-level results: Blood also harbored most expanded thyroid clonotypes above 0.001 frequency.

Other autoimmune diseases, uncontrolled infections, pregnancy or lactation ruled patients out of participation. This clonotype was seen at least ten times. Its matching antigen is unknown. Beta-chain TCR CDR3 regions were amplified from RNA transcripts. The first-round RT-PCR employed HTBI primers together with the Qiagen OneStep RT-PCR kit. A multiplex PCR was then performed as the second round. From the multiplex PCR reads, TCRdb called clonotypes with MiXCR, one entry per CDR3 protein. The sample lists more than 1,000,000 distinct CDR3 sequences; roughly two fifths were seen once. CDR3 length equals 14 residues. The V and J ends lost 2 bases and 8 bases respectively, with 13 bases between them. Germline loops: CDR1 SGHTA, CDR2 FQGNSA.

Specimen: peripheral blood or thyroid tissue (not recorded which). This chain joins TRBV7-2 and TRBJ1-5; TRBD1 is a possible D gene (5 bases). The TCR originated in an adult man with Graves' hyperthyroidism. The CDR3 protein is CASSLFLGGKPQHF. CDR3 DNA sequence: TGTGCCAGCAGCTTATTTCTTGGGGGGAAGCCCCAGCATTTT.